The 25 T cell receptor beta chains listed next were all sequenced from one sample in a study of cytomegalovirus exposure and HLA in healthy donors. 60 Vbeta and 13 Jbeta primers were used in PCR. Sequencing was performed with immunoSEQ multiplex PCR; in TCRdb, only in-frame clones are kept and a portion is missing. There are some 120,000 clones in the sample; approximately 80% occur only once, and 3.3% lies in the top ten. The sample consisted of PBMCs. These receptors were obtained from a male donor in good health and CMV-seronegative.

The DNA of the CDR3 is TGTGCCACCTCAAGGGGGCGTTCAACCCGCTCCTACGAGCAGTACTTC. As protein: CATSRGRSTRSYEQYF. The chain couples TRBV27 to TRBJ2-7; 7 bases agree with TRBD1. J gave up 0 bases and V 10 bases, and 15 bases lay outside the gene matches. Germline CDR1 reads MNHEY; CDR2 reads SMNVEV (reference sequence). The CDR3 runs 16 residues.

This chain connects TRBV7-2 to TRBJ1-1; 10 nucleotides align to TRBD1. The CDR3 runs to 17 residues. The V segment lost 5 bases and the J segment 4 bases; nucleotides outside the gene matches: 13. Per the germline V gene, CDR1 is SGHTA and CDR2 is FQGNSA. CDR3 nucleotides: TGTGCCAGCAGCCTAGGGGGACAGGGGACGATTAGCACTGAAGCTTTCTTT. Its translation is CASSLGGQGTISTEAFF.

V and J are TRBV30 and TRBJ1-2; 11 positions agree with TRBD1. The CDR3 is 16 amino acids. CDR1 and CDR2 (germline): GTSNPN, SVGIG (reference sequence). V was clipped by 0 bases and J by 7 bases; unmatched bases: 10. The CDR3 coding sequence is TGTGCCTGGAGTGTGAGGACAGGGGGCGCCTTCGGTGGCTACACCTTC. Its protein is CAWSVRTGGAFGGYTF.

The chain couples TRBV7-8 to TRBJ2-1, with TRBD1 identical over 8 bases. Trimming took 5 bases from V and 3 from J; bases not matched to a gene: 15. The CDR3 loop spans 18 amino acids. The germline CDR1 and CDR2 sequences are SGHVS and FQNEAQ. CDR3 sequence reads: CASSQDRGAWVRYNEQFF. CDR3 sequence (DNA): TGTGCCAGCAGCCAAGACAGGGGCGCCTGGGTACGCTACAATGAGCAGTTCTTC.

V and J are TRBV7-6 and TRBJ2-7; 10 bases are shared with TRBD1. This CDR3 spans 16 amino acids. Per the germline V gene, CDR1 is SGHVS and CDR2 is FNYEAQ. V trimming: 5 bases; J trimming: 1 base; junction bases outside the gene matches: 8. CDR3 nucleotide sequence: TGTGCCAGCAGCCCGGGACAGGGGAAGGGATCCTACGAGCAGTACTTC. Translation: CASSPGQGKGSYEQYF.

This clone was found a few times. This sequence joins TRBV15 and TRBJ2-1; tentatively, D is TRBD1 (6 bases). V shed 0 bases and J shed 5 bases, with 11 bases lying between them. The length of the CDR3 is 15 residues. Germline CDR1 reads LNHNV; CDR2 reads YYDKDF (reference sequence). The CDR3 loop reads CATSRDWAGDNEQFF. For the CDR3, the DNA is TGTGCCACCAGCAGAGATTGGGCAGGGGACAATGAGCAGTTCTTC. The whole variable domain, remainder taken from reference TRBV15 and TRBJ2-1, is DAMVIQNPRYQVTQFGKPVTLSCSQTLNHNVMYWYQQKSSQAPKLLFHYYDKDFNNEADTPDNFQSRRPNTSFCFLDIRSPGLGDTAMYLCATSRDWAGDNEQFFGPGTRLTVL.

The V gene is TRBV7-2, the J gene TRBJ2-5; 10 bases align to TRBD2. From germline, CDR1 is SGHTA and CDR2 FQGNSA. The V segment lost 5 bases and the J segment 1 base; nucleotides outside the gene matches: 7. This CDR3 spans 16 amino acids. CDR3 bases: TGTGCCAGCAGCCCAATTAGCGGGGGGACCCAAGAGACCCAGTACTTC. Protein: CASSPISGGTQETQYF.

The genes are TRBV6-1 and TRBJ1-1; D may be TRBD1 (5 bases). V lost 7 bases and J 5 bases, leaving 17 bases between the germline ends. The CDR3 length is 14 residues. Germline CDR1 reads MNHNS; CDR2 reads SASEGT. The CDR3 sequence is CASKVRRGETEAFF. In DNA form, the CDR3 reads TGTGCCAGCAAGGTTCGTCGGGGGGAAACTGAAGCTTTCTTT.

This clone was found once. The V and J genes are TRBV6-5 and TRBJ2-1; D possibly corresponds to TRBD2 (6 bases). The V end was cut by 3 bases, the J end by 5 bases, with 8 bases between. Germline V gene sequence: CDR1 MNHEY, CDR2 SVGAGI. CDR3 size: 13 residues. CDR3 DNA sequence: TGTGCCAGCAGTTATGGGGGGAACAATGAGCAGTTCTTC. Translating gives CASSYGGNNEQFF.

CDR3 DNA: TGTGCCAGCAGCCCCTTTCGGGGGACCGGGGAGCTGTTTTTT. Its translation: CASSPFRGTGELFF. The chain carries TRBV11-3 and TRBJ2-2; tentative D call: TRBD2 (6 bases). The V and J ends lost 5 bases and 5 bases respectively, with 12 bases between them. Germline-derived CDR1 and CDR2 are SGHNT and YENEEA. The CDR3 length is 14 residues.

V usage is TRBV6-1 and J usage is TRBJ2-7; D unclear. The V end lost 5 bases, the J end lost 3 bases, and 11 bases lay between the germline ends. The CDR3 covers 13 residues. Germline CDR1 reads MNHNS; CDR2 reads SASEGT. The CDR3 is CASSTSEFYEQYF. For the CDR3, the DNA is TGTGCCAGCAGTACCAGTGAATTCTACGAGCAGTACTTC.

The chain uses TRBV28 and TRBJ1-2; no definite D call. Per germline, CDR1 MDHEN and CDR2 SYDVKM. CDR3 length equals 14 residues. V was shortened by 6 bases and J by 2 bases, with 13 bases between the two germline ends. CDR3 nucleotides: TGTGCCAGCAGCCTCGGTGGAGGGAACTATGGCTACACCTTC. This encodes CASSLGGGNYGYTF.

This clone came up a few times. The chain combines TRBV4-3 with TRBJ2-4; D might be TRBD1 (6 bases). This CDR3 has 15 residues. Trimming removed 3 bases at V and 4 bases at J, with 13 bases between. Germline V gene sequence: CDR1 LGHNA, CDR2 YSLEER. The CDR3 coding sequence is TGCGCCAGCAGCCAGGGGCGAGACAGGAAAAACATTCAGTACTTC. Residues: CASSQGRDRKNIQYF.

This clone was seen only a few times. The rearrangement joins TRBV4-2 to TRBJ2-7, with D unclear. The CDR3 is made up of 13 amino acids. CDR1 and CDR2 from the germline V gene are LGHNA and YNFKEQ. V was trimmed by 5 bases and J by 2 bases, leaving 10 bases between them. The CDR3 sequence: CASSGSTAYEQYF. In DNA form, the CDR3 reads TGTGCCAGCAGCGGATCAACAGCCTACGAGCAGTACTTC.

The genes are TRBV30 and TRBJ1-2, with D hard to call. The V end lost 1 base, the J end lost 5 bases, and 8 bases lay between the germline ends. The CDR3 length is 12 residues. CDR1 GTSNPN and CDR2 SVGIG come from the germline V gene (reference sequence). The CDR3 DNA sequence: TGTGCCTGGAGTGACAAGTGGTATGGCTACACCTTC. Encoded protein: CAWSDKWYGYTF.

The chain uses TRBV18 and TRBJ1-4, with D uncertain. Trimming removed 3 bases at V and 7 bases at J, with 9 bases between. This CDR3 contains 13 residues. Germline loops: CDR1 KGHSH, CDR2 LQKENI. CDR3 loop: CASSPTEGEKLFF. Here the CDR3 DNA reads TGTGCCAGCTCACCTACAGAAGGTGAAAAACTGTTTTTT. Based on the CDR3 plus reference TRBV18 and TRBJ1-4, the full variable domain is NAGVMQNPRHLVRRRGQEARLRCSPMKGHSHVYWYRQLPEEGLKFMVYLQKENIIDESGMPKERFSAEFPKEGPSILRIQQVVRGDSAAYFCASSPTEGEKLFFGSGTQLSVL.

The V call is TRBV4-3, the J call TRBJ2-7; TRBD2 matches 8 bases. V lost 0 bases and J lost 4; bases outside the gene matches: 5. This CDR3 has 15 amino acids. In germline, CDR1 is LGHNA, CDR2 YSLEER. CDR3 region: CASSQDWGGGYEQYF. The CDR3 nucleotides are TGCGCCAGCAGCCAAGATTGGGGCGGGGGGTACGAGCAGTACTTC.

CDR3 amino acids: CASSLGQGNYNEQFF. In nucleotides, the CDR3 is TGTGCCAGCAGCTTGGGCCAGGGGAACTACAATGAGCAGTTCTTC. This sequence joins TRBV7-3 and TRBJ2-1, with D perhaps TRBD1 (6 bases). V was trimmed by 3 bases and J by 3 bases, leaving 12 bases between them. This CDR3 spans 15 amino acids. Germline V gene lookup returns CDR1 SGHTA and CDR2 FQGTGA.

The gene calls are TRBV19 and TRBJ2-3; a weak D match, TRBD1 (5 bases). The length of the CDR3 is 12 residues. Trimming shortened V by 11 bases and J by 2 bases, and 11 bases separated the two germline ends. CDR1 LNHDA and CDR2 SQIVND come from the germline V gene (reference sequence). In DNA form, the CDR3 reads TGTGCCCGACAGTGCTACACAGATACGCAGTATTTT. Protein product: CARQCYTDTQYF.

The chain links TRBV5-1 to TRBJ1-4; the match to TRBD1 covers 8 bases. V lost 0 bases to trimming and J lost 5 bases; unmatched junction nucleotides: 0. The CDR3 is 14 residues long. CDR1 SGHRS and CDR2 YFSETQ come from the germline V gene. The CDR3 region is CASSLGQGNEKLFF. The CDR3 bases are TGCGCCAGCAGCTTGGGACAGGGGAATGAAAAACTGTTTTTT.

This chain joins TRBV7-9 and TRBJ1-1; a possible D gene is TRBD1 (6 bases). The CDR3 totals 14 residues. The germline V gene encodes CDR1 SEHNR and CDR2 FQNEAQ (reference sequence). V was pared by 2 bases and J by 2 bases, with 9 bases between. CDR3 nucleotides: TGTGCCAGCAGCTTACTTGGGACAAACACTGAAGCTTTCTTT. Protein: CASSLLGTNTEAFF.

This clone was seen a few times. V gene TRBV7-2 combines with J gene TRBJ1-1; perhaps TRBD1 as D (6 bases). V gave up 3 bases and J gave up 1 base, with 9 bases separating them. The germline V gene encodes CDR1 SGHTA and CDR2 FQGNSA. The CDR3 covers 14 residues. This chain's CDR3 is CASSLGAGNTEAFF. DNA for the CDR3: TGTGCCAGCAGCTTGGGGGCGGGGAACACTGAAGCTTTCTTT. The complete variable domain, with remaining parts taken from reference TRBV7-2 and TRBJ1-1, reads GAGVSQSPSNKVTEKGKDVELRCDPISGHTALYWYRQSLGQGLEFLIYFQGNSAPDKSGLPSDRFSAERTGGSVSTLTIQRTQQEDSAVYLCASSLGAGNTEAFFGQGTRLTVV.

This chain joins TRBV7-9 and TRBJ2-1, with TRBD1 as a possible D gene (6 bases). CDR1 and CDR2 from the germline V gene are SEHNR and FQNEAQ (reference sequence). The CDR3 totals 15 residues. Trimming removed 4 bases from V and 3 bases from J, with 13 bases in between. The CDR3 nucleotides read TGTGCCAGCAGCTCGACAGGTAAAGTCTACAATGAGCAGTTCTTC. Translated, it gives CASSSTGKVYNEQFF.

This clone was picked up one time. The chain has TRBV5-6 and TRBJ2-6; D is ambiguous. The germline gives CDR1 SGHDT, CDR2 YYEEEE. The V end was cut by 2 bases, the J end by 0 bases, with 6 bases between. The CDR3 has 15 amino acids. The CDR3 DNA is TGTGCCAGCAGCTTCGTTCCCTCTGGGGCCAACGTCCTGACTTTC. Translated, it gives CASSFVPSGANVLTF.

This chain connects TRBV7-9 to TRBJ2-1; 7 bases align to TRBD2. This CDR3 has 14 residues. CDR1 is SEHNR, CDR2 FQNEAQ, per germline (reference sequence). V lost 5 bases and J lost 4; bases outside the gene matches: 5. CDR3 nucleotide sequence: TGTGCCAGCAGCCTAAGGGGAGGGTACAATGAGCAGTTCTTC. Amino acid sequence: CASSLRGGYNEQFF.